This T cell receptor (beta chain) originates from a study of OX40 agonist ivuxolimab in advanced cancers. Study background: Dose-escalation patients had hepatocellular carcinoma, melanoma, renal cell or head and neck cancer. There were three patients with partial responses, one having hepatocellular carcinoma and two cutaneous melanoma. Study-wide results and limits: Expanded clones tended on average to be more numerous among CD8+ T cells than CD4+.

About this clone itself: Its antigen is not known.

The CDR3 extends over 12 amino acids. Trimming pared 6 bases from V and 6 bases from J, leaving 11 bases between. CDR1 is MNHEY, CDR2 SVGAGI, per germline. The protocol was immunoSEQ multiplex PCR, while the TCRdb copy is restricted to in-frame clones and leaves out a portion. The sample includes over 25,000 clones, around 74% seen only once; the top ten take 12%. The source is an adult with an advanced solid tumor such as melanoma, head and neck, liver or kidney cancer. The chain is built from TRBV6-5 and TRBJ1-2; D unresolved. Sample: CD4+ or CD8+ T cells sorted from blood, taken in a trial of the OX40 agonist ivuxolimab. The CDR3 DNA follows: TGTGCCAGCAGCGGTGGGAGGCATGGCTACACCTTC. Protein: CASSGGRHGYTF.